This T cell receptor (beta chain) came from a study of OX40 agonist ivuxolimab in advanced cancers. Study information: Patients were treated with intravenous ivuxolimab, dosed at 0.01 to 10 mg/kg and infused every 2 weeks. Patients treated during dose escalation were battling hepatocellular carcinoma, melanoma, renal cell or head and neck cancer.

Profiling relied on immunoSEQ multiplex PCR, and the TCRdb table lists in-frame clones only, not all of them. The sample records tens of thousands of clones, 85% to 90% being singletons. This clone was seen more than once but under ten times. What it binds is unknown. Study findings and constraints: No determination was made of the antigen specificity of the expanded peripheral T cells. Normalized T-cell clonal expansion was also low in a subset of nonresponders.

The material sequenced was CD4+ or CD8+ T cells sorted from blood, taken in a trial of the OX40 agonist ivuxolimab. The sequence derives from an adult with an advanced solid tumor such as melanoma, head and neck, liver or kidney cancer.

CDR3 DNA: TGTGCCAGCAGTCCCCTGGGAGCCACCCTGGCCTACGAGCAGTACTTC. Translated, it gives CASSPLGATLAYEQYF. The V and J genes are TRBV6-6 and TRBJ2-7; TRBD2 is a possible D gene (5 bases). Germline loops: CDR1 MNHNY, CDR2 SVGAGI (reference sequence). Between the trimmed V and J ends, which lost 5 bases and 2 bases, there was a span of 19 bases. The CDR3 is 16 amino acids.